This note documents a single T cell receptor beta chain sequence. The antigen is undetermined. This sample was taken from a study of spatial heterogeneity in lung cancer. Study summary: Available follow-up PBMC samples were sequenced, at a median of roughly two years post-resection. Alpha-chain sequences were consistently detected in smaller numbers than beta-chain sequences. Study findings and constraints: Detection of ubiquitous tumor TCRs in blood was higher at resection than follow-up.

Via MiXCR, TCRdb re-called the 5' RACE reads, giving one row per CDR3 protein. This table has 110,000 or so distinct CDR3 sequences, 10% to 12% appearing once. Germline V gene data show CDR1 as LGHDT and CDR2 as YNNKEL (reference sequence). Trimming cost V 3 bases and J 12 bases, with 21 bases left between them. The CDR3 loop spans 15 amino acids. Time point of the sample: blood at routine non-recurrence follow-up after resection. Unsorted samples of tumor, nontumor lung or frozen PBMC had their whole RNA sequenced. This sample comprised PBMCs, obtained at follow-up. This clonotype was obtained from a female donor with early-stage non-small cell lung cancer. The gene calls are TRBV3-1 and TRBJ2-1; tentatively, D is TRBD1 (6 bases). The CDR3 spells CASSQGAGSSGGQFF. DNA of the CDR3: TGTGCCAGCAGCCAGGGGGCAGGGTCCTCAGGTGGGCAGTTCTTC.